The rows below give T cell receptor beta chains drawn from one sample of a study of identical twins. MiXCR, applied by TCRdb to the 5' RACE reads, yields one record per CDR3 protein. The repertoire holds about 470,000 distinct CDR3 sequences, with roughly 26% as singletons. The same sample was also studied in work on T cells expressing NK-cell markers.

Sequenced input: CD4+ T cells sorted from blood. The receptors were sampled from a woman between 18 and 30 years old in good health. CDR3s include the opening cysteine and the closing phenylalanine or tryptophan. A D gene is named only where the DNA matches it firmly. Clone size appears in some rows only: once, few, many, or a class for an expanded clone.

v_gene: TRBV7-3
j_gene: TRBJ2-5
abundance: .
d_gene: TRBD2
CDR3aa: CASSLLAGVQETQYF
CDR3nt: TGTGCCAGCAGCTTGCTAGCGGGGGTTCAAGAGACCCAGTACTTC

v_gene: TRBV10-3
j_gene: TRBJ1-2
abundance: .
d_gene: .
CDR3aa: CAISESTRGATSPPSNGYTF
CDR3nt: TGTGCCATCAGTGAGTCGACTCGTGGGGCGACCTCCCCACCGTCGAATGGCTACACCTTC

v_gene: TRBV5-1
j_gene: TRBJ2-7
abundance: .
d_gene: .
CDR3aa: CASRVQGNGEQYF
CDR3nt: TGCGCCAGCAGGGTGCAGGGGAACGGCGAGCAGTACTTC

v_gene: TRBV5-6
j_gene: TRBJ1-4
abundance: few
d_gene: .
CDR3aa: CASSLIGGHNEKLFF
CDR3nt: TGTGCCAGCAGCTTGATCGGGGGCCACAATGAAAAACTGTTTTTT

v_gene: TRBV12-3/TRBV12-4
j_gene: TRBJ1-2
abundance: few
d_gene: .
CDR3aa: CASTTEGVLYGYTF
CDR3nt: TGTGCCAGCACCACTGAGGGGGTTCTCTATGGCTACACCTTC

v_gene: TRBV6-5
j_gene: TRBJ2-1
abundance: few
d_gene: TRBD2
CDR3aa: CASSYSAGGPHEQFF
CDR3nt: TGTGCCAGCAGTTACTCGGCGGGGGGGCCTCATGAGCAGTTCTTC

v_gene: TRBV19
j_gene: TRBJ2-2
abundance: .
d_gene: .
CDR3aa: CASSIFSGELFF
CDR3nt: TGTGCCAGTAGTATATTTTCCGGGGAGCTGTTTTTT

v_gene: TRBV6-5
j_gene: TRBJ1-2
abundance: .
d_gene: .
CDR3aa: CASSYTGATSNYGYTF
CDR3nt: TGTGCCAGCAGTTATACAGGCGCCACGTCTAACTATGGCTACACCTTC

v_gene: TRBV28
j_gene: TRBJ2-1
abundance: few
d_gene: .
CDR3aa: CASSLTHNEQFF
CDR3nt: TGTGCCAGCAGTTTAACACACAATGAGCAGTTCTTC

v_gene: TRBV12-3/TRBV12-4
j_gene: TRBJ2-3
abundance: .
d_gene: TRBD2
CDR3aa: CTCSPRLAGGRTSTDTQYF
CDR3nt: TGTACCTGCAGTCCCCGACTAGCGGGAGGCCGCACCAGCACAGATACGCAGTATTTT

v_gene: TRBV12-3/TRBV12-4
j_gene: TRBJ1-1
abundance: many
d_gene: TRBD1
CDR3aa: CASITQDRGPTEAFF
CDR3nt: TGTGCCAGCATAACCCAGGACAGGGGGCCCACTGAAGCTTTCTTT

v_gene: TRBV20-1
j_gene: TRBJ2-7
abundance: .
d_gene: .
CDR3aa: CSASLQTGQYF
CDR3nt: TGCAGTGCTAGTCTTCAGACAGGGCAGTACTTC

v_gene: TRBV29-1
j_gene: TRBJ2-7
abundance: few
d_gene: TRBD2
CDR3aa: CSVEVLLASGAISYEQYF
CDR3nt: TGCAGCGTTGAAGTCCTACTCGCTAGCGGGGCTATCTCCTACGAGCAGTACTTC

v_gene: TRBV7-7
j_gene: TRBJ2-7
abundance: few
d_gene: TRBD2
CDR3aa: CASSPGTSGGAKQYF
CDR3nt: TGTGCTAGCAGCCCGGGGACTAGCGGGGGGGCAAAGCAGTACTTC

v_gene: TRBV10-3
j_gene: TRBJ1-5
abundance: few
d_gene: .
CDR3aa: CAISEGEDSNQPQHF
CDR3nt: TGTGCCATCAGTGAGGGGGAGGATAGCAATCAGCCCCAGCATTTT

v_gene: TRBV11-3
j_gene: TRBJ2-2
abundance: few
d_gene: TRBD2
CDR3aa: CASSWGLVTGELFF
CDR3nt: TGTGCCAGCAGCTGGGGACTAGTCACCGGGGAGCTGTTTTTT

v_gene: TRBV20-1
j_gene: TRBJ1-1
abundance: many
d_gene: TRBD1
CDR3aa: CSASHPGQGNTEAFF
CDR3nt: TGCAGTGCTAGTCATCCCGGACAGGGCAACACTGAAGCTTTCTTT

v_gene: TRBV6-4
j_gene: TRBJ1-1
abundance: few
d_gene: TRBD1
CDR3aa: CASRQGQNTEAFF
CDR3nt: TGTGCCAGTAGACAGGGGCAAAACACTGAAGCTTTCTTT

v_gene: TRBV12-3/TRBV12-4
j_gene: TRBJ2-1
abundance: .
d_gene: TRBD2
CDR3aa: CASSPRLAGGGEQFF
CDR3nt: TGTGCCAGCAGTCCAAGACTAGCGGGGGGAGGTGAGCAGTTCTTC

v_gene: TRBV9
j_gene: TRBJ2-2
abundance: few
d_gene: .
CDR3aa: CASSVVNGELFF
CDR3nt: TGTGCCAGCAGCGTGGTGAACGGGGAGCTGTTTTTT

v_gene: TRBV24-1
j_gene: TRBJ2-3
abundance: few
d_gene: .
CDR3aa: CATSDLYVSGNRDTQYF
CDR3nt: TGTGCCACCAGTGATTTGTACGTATCTGGGAATCGAGATACGCAGTATTTT

v_gene: TRBV28
j_gene: TRBJ2-7
abundance: .
d_gene: TRBD2
CDR3aa: CASTSGNNYEQYF
CDR3nt: TGTGCCAGCACTAGCGGAAATAACTACGAGCAGTACTTC

v_gene: TRBV3-1
j_gene: TRBJ2-2
abundance: few
d_gene: .
CDR3aa: CASSQAHSVTGELFF
CDR3nt: TGTGCCAGCAGCCAAGCTCATAGTGTCACCGGGGAGCTGTTTTTT

v_gene: TRBV9
j_gene: TRBJ1-2
abundance: many
d_gene: .
CDR3aa: CASSVGRGGYGYTF
CDR3nt: TGTGCCAGCAGCGTAGGGAGGGGAGGCTATGGCTACACCTTC

v_gene: TRBV11-2
j_gene: TRBJ2-7
abundance: few
d_gene: .
CDR3aa: CASSPTNGINYEQYF
CDR3nt: TGTGCCAGCAGCCCAACAAACGGGATCAACTACGAGCAGTACTTC

v_gene: TRBV29-1
j_gene: TRBJ1-2
abundance: .
d_gene: .
CDR3aa: CSVEVSGRSYTF
CDR3nt: TGCAGCGTTGAAGTTTCCGGGCGCAGCTACACCTTC

v_gene: TRBV6-1
j_gene: TRBJ2-1
abundance: .
d_gene: .
CDR3aa: CASRRDVGTATYNEQFF
CDR3nt: TGTGCCAGCAGAAGGGACGTAGGGACGGCTACGTACAATGAGCAGTTCTTC

v_gene: TRBV20-1
j_gene: TRBJ2-7
abundance: .
d_gene: .
CDR3aa: CSASDRRSTYEQYF
CDR3nt: TGCAGTGCTTCCGACAGGCGCTCAACCTACGAGCAGTACTTC

v_gene: TRBV6-5
j_gene: TRBJ1-4
abundance: .
d_gene: TRBD1
CDR3aa: CASSYSFRTGSQKLFF
CDR3nt: TGTGCCAGCAGTTACTCGTTCAGGACAGGGAGCCAAAAACTGTTTTTT

v_gene: TRBV20-1
j_gene: TRBJ1-1
abundance: .
d_gene: .
CDR3aa: CSATRTQNTEAFF
CDR3nt: TGCAGTGCTACTAGGACGCAGAACACTGAAGCTTTCTTT

v_gene: TRBV11-3
j_gene: TRBJ2-3
abundance: .
d_gene: .
CDR3aa: CASSLSVLGAVDTQYF
CDR3nt: TGTGCCAGCAGCTTGTCGGTGCTGGGGGCCGTAGATACGCAGTATTTT

v_gene: TRBV20-1
j_gene: TRBJ2-5
abundance: few
d_gene: TRBD1
CDR3aa: CSASGQGQETQYF
CDR3nt: TGCAGTGCTAGTGGACAGGGGCAAGAGACCCAGTACTTC

v_gene: TRBV6-2/TRBV6-3
j_gene: TRBJ2-7
abundance: .
d_gene: .
CDR3aa: CASSDRGYEQYF
CDR3nt: TGTGCCAGCAGTGACCGGGGCTACGAGCAGTACTTC

v_gene: TRBV7-7
j_gene: TRBJ2-5
abundance: .
d_gene: .
CDR3aa: CASSPSGLGVETQYF
CDR3nt: TGTGCCAGCAGCCCGTCGGGCCTAGGGGTAGAGACCCAGTACTTC

v_gene: TRBV10-3
j_gene: TRBJ2-7
abundance: .
d_gene: .
CDR3aa: CAISGTGIGGFSEQYF
CDR3nt: TGTGCCATCAGTGGAACAGGGATAGGGGGGTTTAGCGAGCAGTACTTC

v_gene: TRBV5-1
j_gene: TRBJ1-1
abundance: many
d_gene: .
CDR3aa: CASSLAVFTEAFF
CDR3nt: TGCGCCAGCAGCTTGGCAGTGTTCACTGAAGCTTTCTTT

v_gene: TRBV11-2
j_gene: TRBJ2-7
abundance: once
d_gene: .
CDR3aa: CASSTDGYYEQYF
CDR3nt: TGTGCCAGCAGCACCGACGGATACTACGAGCAGTACTTC

v_gene: TRBV5-1
j_gene: TRBJ2-1
abundance: once
d_gene: .
CDR3aa: CASSPRPGRRGNEQFF
CDR3nt: TGCGCCAGCAGCCCGAGGCCGGGACGGCGGGGCAATGAGCAGTTCTTC

v_gene: TRBV11-2
j_gene: TRBJ1-2
abundance: few
d_gene: TRBD1
CDR3aa: CASSLGGQGYGYTF
CDR3nt: TGTGCCAGCAGCTTAGGGGGACAGGGATATGGCTACACCTTC

v_gene: TRBV12-3/TRBV12-4
j_gene: TRBJ1-4
abundance: few
d_gene: TRBD1
CDR3aa: CASSLGQGRGKLFF
CDR3nt: TGTGCCAGCAGTCTCGGACAGGGTAGGGGAAAACTGTTTTTT

v_gene: TRBV20-1
j_gene: TRBJ2-7
abundance: few
d_gene: TRBD1
CDR3aa: CSAGGQGRHEQYF
CDR3nt: TGCAGTGCTGGGGGACAGGGGAGGCACGAGCAGTACTTC

v_gene: TRBV12-3/TRBV12-4
j_gene: TRBJ1-2
abundance: few
d_gene: .
CDR3aa: CASSLAGSSPYGYTF
CDR3nt: TGTGCCAGCAGTTTGGCGGGATCGAGCCCCTATGGCTACACCTTC

v_gene: TRBV6-1
j_gene: TRBJ2-3
abundance: few
d_gene: .
CDR3aa: CASSRLPGSGTQYF
CDR3nt: TGTGCCAGCAGTCGACTACCTGGGTCAGGTACGCAGTATTTT

v_gene: TRBV6-6
j_gene: TRBJ2-7
abundance: few
d_gene: .
CDR3aa: CASRTSWEQYF
CDR3nt: TGTGCCAGCAGGACTAGTTGGGAGCAGTACTTC

v_gene: TRBV3-1
j_gene: TRBJ2-2
abundance: .
d_gene: .
CDR3aa: CASRRNGLVGTGELFF
CDR3nt: TGTGCCAGCAGGCGGAACGGACTGGTGGGCACCGGGGAGCTGTTTTTT